This passage covers 13 T cell receptor beta chains from one sample sequenced in a study of PD-1 blockade in mismatch repair-deficient tumors. The data were produced by immunoSEQ multiplex PCR, yet TCRdb's version contains in-frame clones alone and is incomplete. The sample contains around 130,000 clones, about 90% of which appear only once. The sample here was peripheral blood, taken approximately 73 weeks after starting pembrolizumab. These receptors originate from an adult with mismatch repair-deficient cancer.

The rearrangement links TRBV9 to TRBJ2-2, with D uncertain. The germline V and J ends were trimmed by 0 bases and 1 base, with 7 bases remaining between them. The length of the CDR3 is 15 residues. In germline, CDR1 is SGDLS, CDR2 YYNGEE. CDR3 amino acids: CASSVEPQNTGELFF. DNA of the CDR3: TGTGCCAGCAGCGTAGAACCCCAGAACACCGGGGAGCTGTTTTTT.

The genes are TRBV5-1 and TRBJ2-1; 7 bases agree with TRBD1. The CDR3 extends over 12 amino acids. Trimming took 0 bases from V and 13 from J; bases not matched to a gene: 4. Per the germline V gene, CDR1 is SGHRS and CDR2 is YFSETQ. The CDR3 loop reads CASSLGDRVQFF. The CDR3 bases are TGCGCCAGCAGCTTGGGGGACAGAGTCCAGTTCTTC.

The chain is built from TRBV15 and TRBJ2-1; 7 bases agree with TRBD1. V lost 5 bases and J lost 6; bases outside the gene matches: 10. From germline, CDR1 is LNHNV and CDR2 YYDKDF (reference sequence). The CDR3 runs 15 residues. The CDR3 sequence is CATSDRTGTANEQFF. CDR3 nucleotide sequence: TGTGCCACCAGCGACCGTACCGGGACAGCCAATGAGCAGTTCTTC. The variable domain in full, completed from reference TRBV15 and TRBJ2-1, reads DAMVIQNPRYQVTQFGKPVTLSCSQTLNHNVMYWYQQKSSQAPKLLFHYYDKDFNNEADTPDNFQSRRPNTSFCFLDIRSPGLGDTAMYLCATSDRTGTANEQFFGPGTRLTVL.

The chain carries TRBV7-9 and TRBJ1-1; D might be TRBD1 (5 bases). V dropped 5 bases and J dropped 1 base, with 14 bases sitting between them. This CDR3 region has 15 residues. Germline V gene lookup returns CDR1 SEHNR and CDR2 FQNEAQ (reference sequence). CDR3 in amino acids: CASSPAGGQNTEAFF. The CDR3 DNA reads TGTGCCAGCAGCCCCGCCGGGGGTCAGAACACTGAAGCTTTCTTT.

This chain connects TRBV27 to TRBJ2-1; 8 nucleotides line up with TRBD2. V dropped 6 bases and J dropped 5; count of bases not matched to a gene: 6. CDR3 size: 14 residues. CDR1 and CDR2 (germline): MNHEY, SMNVEV (reference sequence). DNA for the CDR3: TGTGCCAGCAGCCTCGGGGGGGTCCACAATGAGCAGTTCTTC. The encoded protein is CASSLGGVHNEQFF.

CDR3 bases: TGCGCCAGCAGCTCGGCCGGGACAGGGGGCCCCTACAACTATGGCTACACCTTC. It specifies CASSSAGTGGPYNYGYTF. The chain uses TRBV5-1 and TRBJ1-2, with TRBD1 identical over 12 bases. The CDR3 contains 18 residues. After removal of 3 bases from V and 2 bases from J, the junction contained 11 bases not matched to a gene. Germline lookup yields CDR1 SGHRS and CDR2 YFSETQ.

This clone has a single count. The chain joins TRBV5-6 to TRBJ2-2; 10 bases are a match to TRBD1. The V gene's germline CDR1 is SGHDT and CDR2 YYEEEE. V was pared by 7 bases and J by 7 bases, with 19 bases of the junction left unmatched. This CDR3 region has 18 residues. The CDR3 DNA follows: TGTGCCAGCCGCCCCTTTCTTAGAAGACAGGGGGCAATCGGGGAGCTGTTTTTT. This translates into CASRPFLRRQGAIGELFF. Based on the CDR3 plus reference TRBV5-6 and TRBJ2-2, the full variable domain is DAGVTQSPTHLIKTRGQQVTLRCSPKSGHDTVSWYQQALGQGPQFIFQYYEEEERQRGNFPDRFSGHQFPNYSSELNVNALLLGDSALYLCASRPFLRRQGAIGELFFGEGSRLTVL.

This rearrangement joins TRBV7-8 to TRBJ2-7; TRBD2 agrees at 7 bases. The CDR3 totals 15 residues. V trimming: 4 bases; J trimming: 0 bases; junction bases outside the gene matches: 6. Germline V lookup: CDR1 SGHVS, CDR2 FQNEAQ. CDR3 sequence (DNA): TGTGCCAGCAGCTCGTCAGCGGGACCCTCCTACGAGCAGTACTTC. Protein sequence: CASSSSAGPSYEQYF.

The chain links TRBV28 to TRBJ2-2, with D hard to call. Trimming left V 6 bases short and J 3 bases short, with 17 bases between. Germline values: CDR1 MDHEN, CDR2 SYDVKM. The CDR3 spans 16 residues. The CDR3 protein is CASSLERVRHTGELFF. The CDR3 nucleotides read TGTGCCAGCAGCCTCGAGAGAGTCAGACACACCGGGGAGCTGTTTTTT.

The V call is TRBV13, the J call TRBJ1-4; tentatively, D is TRBD1 (5 bases). The CDR3 runs 14 residues. V was clipped by 4 bases and J by 3 bases, with 9 bases between them. Germline loops: CDR1 PRHDT, CDR2 FYEKMQ (reference sequence). This CDR3 is CASSSGGANEKLFF. The CDR3 bases are TGTGCCAGCAGCTCCGGGGGGGCTAATGAAAAACTGTTTTTT.

In its sample, this clone was seen a few times. The rearrangement links TRBV27 to TRBJ1-2, with D hard to call. The V end was cut by 0 bases, the J end by 4 bases, with 6 bases between. Germline CDR1 MNHEY, CDR2 SMNVEV (reference sequence). The CDR3 spans 13 residues. The DNA for the CDR3 is TGTGCCAGCAGTTTATCGGACGCCTATGGCTACACCTTC. It codes for CASSLSDAYGYTF.

J is TRBJ2-5 and V is TRBV11-2; TRBD2 matches 8 bases. Germline V gene data show CDR1 as SGHAT and CDR2 as FQNNGV. The ends lost 1 base at V and 5 bases at J; junction bases unmatched: 9. The CDR3 has 16 amino acids. The CDR3 DNA reads as TGTGCCAGCAGCTTAGTTTTCCTAGCGGGTCGGGAGACCCAGTACTTC. Amino acids: CASSLVFLAGRETQYF.

V is TRBV10-2 and J is TRBJ2-7, with 9 bases matching TRBD1. The CDR3 totals 13 residues. The V segment lost 5 bases and the J segment 2 bases; nucleotides outside the gene matches: 1. Germline V gene sequence: CDR1 WSHSY, CDR2 SAAADI. This CDR3 reads CASSWTGAYEQYF. Written as DNA, the CDR3 is TGCGCCAGCAGTTGGACAGGGGCCTACGAGCAGTACTTC.